The rows below give T cell receptor beta chains drawn from one sample of a study of CXCR3-negative and CXCR3-positive naive CD8 T cells. From its re-call of the 5' RACE reads, TCRdb lists each CDR3 protein once, without DNA. The listing contains tens of thousands of distinct CDR3 sequences. Specimen: naive CXCR3- CD8+ T cells from blood. These receptor sequences come from a human donor in good health. Some clones in this sample may be carry-over from other donors' samples. The CDR3 runs from the conserved cysteine through the conserved F or W. The order of the fields is J gene, V gene, CDR3 length, CDR3 protein.

j_call: TRBJ2-7
v_call: TRBV29-1
cdr3_length: 12
cdr3_aa: CSVPQGAGEQYF

j_call: TRBJ2-1
v_call: TRBV6-5
cdr3_length: 15
cdr3_aa: CASSTGGGAYNEQFF

j_call: TRBJ2-5
v_call: TRBV7-9
cdr3_length: 15
cdr3_aa: CASSLTRAQGETQYF

j_call: TRBJ2-7
v_call: TRBV6-7
cdr3_length: 16
cdr3_aa: CASSYPRGRGPYEQYF

j_call: TRBJ2-3
v_call: TRBV12-3/TRBV12-4
cdr3_length: 15
cdr3_aa: CASSFSTEATDTQYF

j_call: TRBJ2-5
v_call: TRBV6-5
cdr3_length: 15
cdr3_aa: CASSPVGGPKRTQYF

j_call: TRBJ2-1
v_call: TRBV7-6
cdr3_length: 15
cdr3_aa: CASSRTSGRNNEQFF

j_call: TRBJ1-1
v_call: TRBV14
cdr3_length: 15
cdr3_aa: CASSPWGQGNAEAFF

j_call: TRBJ2-7
v_call: TRBV11-1
cdr3_length: 12
cdr3_aa: CASSMDRAEQYF

j_call: TRBJ1-6
v_call: TRBV4-1
cdr3_length: 15
cdr3_aa: CASSQALSRGSPLHF

j_call: TRBJ2-7
v_call: TRBV20-1
cdr3_length: 15
cdr3_aa: CSATEGLAGFYEQYF

j_call: TRBJ2-2
v_call: TRBV6-4
cdr3_length: 15
cdr3_aa: CASSAKGLYTGELFF

j_call: TRBJ2-3
v_call: TRBV18
cdr3_length: 14
cdr3_aa: CASSPKTGADTQYF

j_call: TRBJ2-7
v_call: TRBV20-1
cdr3_length: 12
cdr3_aa: CSARTSWYEQYF

j_call: TRBJ1-1
v_call: TRBV7-2
cdr3_length: 16
cdr3_aa: CASSPRGGGRNTEAFF

j_call: TRBJ2-7
v_call: TRBV7-8
cdr3_length: 18
cdr3_aa: CASRRGLLRARDSYEQYF

j_call: TRBJ2-1
v_call: TRBV4-3
cdr3_length: 18
cdr3_aa: CASSQDPSGGTGGNEQFF

j_call: TRBJ2-3
v_call: TRBV12-3/TRBV12-4
cdr3_length: 14
cdr3_aa: CATSSSSPPDTQYF

j_call: TRBJ2-1
v_call: TRBV28
cdr3_length: 12
cdr3_aa: CASSLSLAEQFF

j_call: TRBJ2-1
v_call: TRBV6-2/TRBV6-3
cdr3_length: 16
cdr3_aa: CASSYLEDLRGNEKFF

j_call: TRBJ2-7
v_call: TRBV28
cdr3_length: 14
cdr3_aa: CASSRQGGTYEQYF

j_call: TRBJ2-7
v_call: TRBV7-9
cdr3_length: 14
cdr3_aa: CASSDNDGTYEQYF

j_call: TRBJ2-7
v_call: TRBV6-6
cdr3_length: 18
cdr3_aa: CASSYSTVGNEDPYEQYF